The next 21 T cell receptor beta chains were all read from a single sample in a study of metastatic and nonmetastatic thyroid tumors. With MiXCR, TCRdb reprocessed the PCR reads. The data contain 29,000 or so clones, 4% of them seen just once; the ten biggest clones take up over 20%. Prior to thyroid surgery, none of the patients had received any treatment. Sequencing was carried out using blood. Receptor source: a female donor with papillary thyroid cancer or a benign thyroid nodule (not recorded which). Some clones in this sample may be carry-over from other donors' samples.

This clone was seen a handful of times. This chain connects TRBV28 to TRBJ2-7, with D possibly matching TRBD1 (6 bases). This CDR3 spans 15 amino acids. In germline, CDR1 is MDHEN, CDR2 SYDVKM. V was cut by 6 bases and J by 3 bases, with 18 bases left in between. This chain's CDR3 is CASSKNQGFSYEQYF. Here the CDR3 DNA reads TGTGCCAGCAGCAAAAATCAGGGGTTCAGCTACGAGCAGTACTTC.

This clone has a count of ten or more. This sequence joins TRBV4-1 and TRBJ2-1, with 8 bases that match TRBD2. The trim removed 1 base at V and 4 bases at J, leaving 6 bases unmatched. This CDR3 has 16 amino acids. Germline V gene sequence: CDR1 MGHRA, CDR2 YSYEKL. The DNA for the CDR3 is TGCGCCAGCAGCCAAGGGCAAGCGGGAGTATACAATGAGCAGTTCTTC. Protein: CASSQGQAGVYNEQFF.

By frequency in the sample, this clone is medium-sized. This rearrangement joins TRBV28 to TRBJ1-2; 11 nucleotides match TRBD1. The trim removed 5 bases at V and 4 bases at J, leaving 6 bases unmatched. Germline CDR1 MDHEN, CDR2 SYDVKM. The CDR3 extends over 15 amino acids. The CDR3 protein is CASSTSDRGLYGYTF. The CDR3, as DNA: TGTGCCAGCAGTACATCGGACAGGGGGCTCTATGGCTACACCTTC.

There are a few counts of this clone. J is TRBJ2-3 and V is TRBV11-2; a weak D match, TRBD2 (6 bases). This CDR3 has 15 amino acids. Deletions cut 1 base from V and 0 bases from J, with 8 bases between. Germline V gives CDR1 SGHAT, CDR2 FQNNGV. CDR3 protein: CASSLVAASTDTQYF. The DNA of the CDR3 is TGTGCCAGCAGCTTAGTAGCGGCTAGCACAGATACGCAGTATTTT.

This rearrangement joins TRBV27 to TRBJ2-1; possibly TRBD1 for D (5 bases). Germline V gene sequence: CDR1 MNHEY, CDR2 SMNVEV (reference sequence). The CDR3 consists of 19 residues. V lost 5 bases and J 0 bases, leaving 23 bases between the germline ends. The CDR3 region has the DNA TGTGCCAGCAGTCTTCTGACAGCCGCTTGGGTGGTCTCCTACAATGAGCAGTTCTTC. Its translation is CASSLLTAAWVVSYNEQFF.

This clone is labeled as large (0.1 to 1%). The rearrangement uses TRBV6-1 and TRBJ1-2, with 9 bases aligning to TRBD1. This CDR3 region has 16 residues. Per the germline V gene, CDR1 is MNHNS and CDR2 is SASEGT. Germline trimming cut 8 bases from V and 8 bases from J; bases unmatched to any gene: 18. The CDR3 DNA is TGTGCCAGCTCACCAACGACCGGGACAGGGACTTTCGGCTACACCTTC. Encoded protein: CASSPTTGTGTFGYTF.

This clone was recorded a few times. This chain links TRBV19 with TRBJ2-7; D might be TRBD1 or TRBD2, each matching 6 bases. V was pared by 6 bases and J by 7 bases, with 16 bases between. The V gene's germline CDR1 is LNHDA and CDR2 SQIVND (reference sequence). This CDR3 contains 13 residues. CDR3 DNA sequence: TGTGCCAGTAGCCCTTCGGGGGCTGGAGAGCAGTACTTC. It yields the protein CASSPSGAGEQYF. The entire variable domain, with the rest obtained from reference TRBV19 and TRBJ2-7, is as follows: DGGITQSPKYLFRKEGQNVTLSCEQNLNHDAMYWYRQDPGQGLRLIYYSQIVNDFQKGDIAEGYSVSREKKESFPLTVTSAQKNPTAFYLCASSPSGAGEQYFGPGTRLTVT.

This clone was counted between two and nine times. V gene TRBV3-1 combines with J gene TRBJ1-4, with D unclear. This CDR3 comprises 14 residues. Germline CDR1 is LGHDT and CDR2 is YNNKEL (reference sequence). V lost 6 bases, J lost 1 base, and 9 bases lay in between. DNA of the CDR3: TGTGCCAGCAGTCACGGTGGAACTAATGAAAAACTGTTTTTT. Translated, it gives CASSHGGTNEKLFF.

The sample holds many counts of this clone. The junction and the germline gene differ at one end; a read error may be behind it. The chain links TRBV7-7 to TRBJ2-7, with TRBD2 matching over 9 bases. CDR3 size: 18 residues. Germline assignment: CDR1 SSHAT and CDR2 FNYEAQ (reference sequence). CDR3 sequence reads: CASSLFSSGETEVYEQYF. DNA of the CDR3: TGTGCTAGCAGCTTATTCTCTAGCGGGGAAACGGAAGTCTACGAGCAGTACTTC.

In this sample, this clone turned up a few times. The rearrangement links TRBV6-4 to TRBJ2-2, with 12 nucleotides matching TRBD1. The germline V gene has CDR1 MRHNA and CDR2 SNTAGT. CDR3 length: 17 residues. Losses at the gene ends were 4 bases for V and 5 bases for J; bases not matched to a gene: 8. The CDR3 DNA follows: TGTGCCAGCAGTGCTAAGGGACAGGGGGCAGGGACCGGGGAGCTGTTTTTT. It codes for CASSAKGQGAGTGELFF.

This clone came up a few times. This chain links TRBV7-9 with TRBJ2-3, with D possibly matching TRBD1 (5 bases). Trimming stripped 5 bases from V and 2 bases from J, with 14 bases between. The CDR3 totals 15 residues. Germline lookup yields CDR1 SEHNR and CDR2 FQNEAQ (reference sequence). The CDR3 loop reads CASSSGAGYTDTQYF. The CDR3 coding sequence is TGTGCCAGCAGCAGTGGGGCAGGGTACACAGATACGCAGTATTTT.

This clone was picked up many times. With a much larger clone just one base away, this may be a read error. The sample holds other DNA sequences that translate to the same CDR3. CDR3 DNA sequence: TGTGCCAGCAGGACCATAACAGGGTGGAACACCGAAGCTTTCTTT. Translation gives CASRTITGWNTEAFF. This chain uses TRBV28 with TRBJ1-1; the D gene is possibly TRBD1 (6 bases). The germline V gene has CDR1 MDHEN and CDR2 SYDVKM. This CDR3 has 15 residues. Combining the CDR3 with reference TRBV28 and TRBJ1-1 gives the whole variable domain DVKVTQSSRYLVKRTGEKVFLECVQDMDHENMFWYRQDPGLGLRLIYFSYDVKMKEKGDIPEGYSVSREKKERFSLILESASTNQTSMYLCASRTITGWNTEAFFGQGTRLTVV.

In its sample, this clone was seen a few times. The V call is TRBV20-1, the J call TRBJ2-2, with TRBD2 identical over 9 bases. CDR1 DFQATT and CDR2 SNEGSKA come from the germline V gene (reference sequence). The CDR3 contains 17 residues. Trimming removed 1 base from V and 3 bases from J; junction bases left unmatched: 9. The CDR3 nucleotides are TGCAGTGCTAGAGGGGGTAGCGGGAGCCCGTACACCGGGGAGCTGTTTTTT. It translates to CSARGGSGSPYTGELFF.

As concerns this clone: At one end, the junction sequence differs from germline, possibly due to a read error. The J gene is TRBJ2-2, the V gene TRBV5-4; TRBD1 is a possible D gene (6 bases). This CDR3 contains 14 residues. Germline values: CDR1 SGHNT, CDR2 YYREEE (reference sequence). The CDR3 loop reads CATSNQGSTGELIF. The CDR3 DNA sequence: TGTGCCACCAGCAATCAGGGGTCCACCGGGGAGCTGATTTTT.

This clone was recorded at least ten times. V is TRBV29-1 and J is TRBJ1-1, with D hard to call. CDR1 is SQVTM and CDR2 is ANQGSEA in the germline V gene. V shed 3 bases and J shed 2 bases, with 4 bases lying between them. This CDR3 comprises 11 residues. The CDR3 sequence is CSVEVNTEAFF. CDR3 DNA: TGCAGCGTTGAGGTTAACACTGAAGCTTTCTTT.

There are many counts of this clone. CDR3 sequence: CAWSVDSGNTIYF. The DNA for the CDR3 is TGTGCCTGGAGTGTAGATTCTGGAAACACCATATATTTT. The chain uses TRBV30 and TRBJ1-3, with D unresolved. Germline V lookup: CDR1 GTSNPN, CDR2 SVGIG (reference sequence). The V gene lost 0 bases and the J gene lost 1 base, with 4 bases spanning the gap. This CDR3 has 13 amino acids.

This clone was observed many times. This chain links TRBV7-9 with TRBJ2-1; 16 nucleotides agree with TRBD2. After removal of 5 bases from V and 1 base from J, the junction contained 11 bases not matched to a gene. The CDR3 contains 20 residues. Germline V gene sequence: CDR1 SEHNR, CDR2 FQNEAQ (reference sequence). CDR3 sequence (DNA): TGTGCCAGCAGCCCGGGACTAGCGGGAGGGCCCGTACGATCCTACAATGAGCAGTTCTTC. This encodes CASSPGLAGGPVRSYNEQFF.

This clone has a count of ten or more. The J gene is TRBJ1-4, the V gene TRBV11-2, with unresolved D. V lost 3 bases and J lost 8, with 19 bases in between. The CDR3 length is 16 residues. Per germline, CDR1 SGHAT and CDR2 FQNNGV. CDR3 in amino acids: CASSFFLQPPEEKLFF. The CDR3 DNA reads TGTGCCAGCAGCTTTTTTCTCCAGCCCCCAGAGGAAAAACTGTTTTTT.

Worth noting for this clone: This may be a read error: a much more frequent sequence differs by one nucleotide. J is TRBJ2-4 and V is TRBV11-3; D call uncertain. Trimming took off 8 bases at V and 0 bases at J, with 14 bases between the two ends. CDR3 length: 15 residues. Germline loops: CDR1 SGHNT, CDR2 YENEEA. DNA of the CDR3: TGTGCCAGCGGCCCGAGACACCTAGCCAAAAACATTCAGTACTTC. Encoded protein: CASGPRHLAKNIQYF.

In its sample, this clone is medium-sized. V gene TRBV28 combines with J gene TRBJ2-1; D is perhaps TRBD1 or TRBD2 (5 bases each). The V end lost 10 bases, the J end lost 0 bases, and 22 bases lay between the germline ends. The CDR3 runs 17 residues. Per germline, CDR1 MDHEN and CDR2 SYDVKM. The CDR3 sequence is CAIGPRPGRNSYNEQFF. In DNA form, the CDR3 reads TGTGCCATAGGCCCCCGCCCGGGACGGAACTCCTACAATGAGCAGTTCTTC. Filled out from reference TRBV28 and TRBJ2-1, the complete variable domain reads DVKVTQSSRYLVKRTGEKVFLECVQDMDHENMFWYRQDPGLGLRLIYFSYDVKMKEKGDIPEGYSVSREKKERFSLILESASTNQTSMYLCAIGPRPGRNSYNEQFFGPGTRLTVL.

V is TRBV2 and J is TRBJ1-1; 7 bases align to TRBD1. Germline V CDR1 and CDR2: SNHLY, FYNNEI. CDR3 length equals 14 residues. Trimming at V came to 3 bases and at J to 3 bases, leaving 4 bases not matched to a gene. CDR3 sequence (DNA): TGTGCCAGCAGTGACCCGACAGGGTACACTGAAGCTTTCTTT. Translating it yields CASSDPTGYTEAFF.